What follows is one TCR beta chain and its context. Antigen specificity is unknown. The record originates from a study of post-analysis software for immune sequencing data. Findings of the study overall: Higher frequency in patients than in controls was seen for five TRBV segments, with TRBV5-6, TRBV5-1 and TRBV20-1 among them. Significantly lower normalized Chao1 diversity was seen in multiple sclerosis patients than in controls.

Trimming stripped 3 bases from V and 7 bases from J, with 16 bases between. Germline V gene data show CDR1 as SGDLS and CDR2 as YYNGEE. The CDR3 sequence is 15 residues long. The TCR beta cDNA libraries carried unique molecular identifiers. Input amounts of 1 to 10 million T cells were used. These gave 500,000 or so cDNA molecules, so each molecule approximated one T cell. TCRdb analysed the PCR reads with MiXCR anew, one entry per CDR3 protein. The repertoire has about 620,000 distinct CDR3 sequences, roughly two fifths of them found once; the top ten carry over 1.5%. Sequenced input: blood. The origin of this receptor is a girl between 10 and 17 years old with multiple sclerosis. This chain links TRBV9 with TRBJ1-4; D is unresolved. CDR3 sequence reads: CASSAYSGIGEKLFF. The CDR3 coding sequence is TGTGCCAGCAGCGCCTATTCCGGTATCGGTGAAAAACTGTTTTTT.